This T cell receptor (beta chain) is from a study of beta chain features in type 1 diabetes. Study background: Taken together, all samples contributed nearly 110 million examined sorted cells. Whole-study results and caveats: Type 1 diabetes patients had moderately but significantly shorter TCRB CDR3s in all four CD4+ subsets. Although PCR might favor shorter templates, it would do so equally in patients and controls.

Between the trimmed V and J ends, which lost 5 bases and 6 bases, there was a span of 11 bases. Germline V gene data show CDR1 as MRHNA and CDR2 as SNTAGT. The CDR3 is 13 amino acids. As concerns this clone: The antigen remains undetermined.

Every bit of the isolated RNA underwent reverse transcription, so sequencing read expressed TCRB transcripts. Generated by immunoSEQ multiplex PCR, the TCRdb table keeps only in-frame clones and is missing some. The sample comprises about 160,000 clones, roughly 8% of which are singletons, and approximately 0.54% rests with the top ten. The V and J genes are TRBV6-4 and TRBJ2-1, with D hard to call. Source material: central memory CD4+ T cells from blood. This clonotype was obtained from a woman aged 18 to 35 with type 1 diabetes. CDR3 region: CASSRGPRNEQFF. The CDR3 DNA follows: TGTGCCAGCAGTCGAGGCCCCCGCAATGAGCAGTTCTTC.